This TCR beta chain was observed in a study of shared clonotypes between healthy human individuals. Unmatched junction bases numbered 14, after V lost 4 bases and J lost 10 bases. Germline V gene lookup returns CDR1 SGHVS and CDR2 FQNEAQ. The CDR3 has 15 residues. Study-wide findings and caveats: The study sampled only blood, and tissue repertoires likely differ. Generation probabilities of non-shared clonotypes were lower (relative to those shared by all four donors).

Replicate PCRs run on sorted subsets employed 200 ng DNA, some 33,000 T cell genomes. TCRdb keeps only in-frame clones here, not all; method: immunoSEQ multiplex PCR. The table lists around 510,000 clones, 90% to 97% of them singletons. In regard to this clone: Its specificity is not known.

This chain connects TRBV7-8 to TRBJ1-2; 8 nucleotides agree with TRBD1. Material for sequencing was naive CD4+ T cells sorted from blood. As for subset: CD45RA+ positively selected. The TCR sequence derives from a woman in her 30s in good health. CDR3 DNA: TGTGCCAGCAGCTCATGGCAGGGGGCGCCGGTTGACTACACCTTC. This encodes CASSSWQGAPVDYTF.